This T cell receptor (beta chain) was recovered during a study of blood T cell repertoires in COVID-19. Study as a whole: Both acute and convalescent COVID-19 samples were obtained from the United States, Italy and Spain. T cells, B-cell-depleted T cells, or PBMCs provided the cDNA or gDNA that served as material.

Study processing details: How many nucleated cells were present was estimated from reference gene primer amplification. The repertoire was sequenced with immunoSEQ multiplex PCR; TCRdb's copy has only in-frame clones and lacks some. For V, J and clone size, that table is used; D and trimming come from the DNA. This table holds 95,000 to 130,000 clones, 90% found once. The CDR3 consists of 14 residues. V dropped 5 bases and J dropped 0 bases, with 8 bases sitting between them. Germline-derived CDR1 and CDR2 are MNHEY and SMNVEV (reference sequence). This clonotype was obtained from a human donor with active COVID-19. The donor label of this sample is uncertain. Sample: peripheral blood. The rearrangement uses TRBV27 and TRBJ1-5; unclear D gene. The CDR3 coding sequence is TGTGCCAGCAGTCCCCTTTATAGCAATCAGCCCCAGCATTTT. It translates to CASSPLYSNQPQHF.